This T cell receptor (beta chain) appears in the sequencing data of a study of T-cell memory formation after mild COVID-19. For the study at large: Largely donor-specific TCR clusters were found. Study results and caveats: Day 37-peaking second-wave clones had unconfirmed SARS-CoV-2 specificity.

The table lists this clonotype with a few counts. Antigen unknown. TCRdb re-called the 5' RACE reads with MiXCR, one entry per CDR3 protein. The repertoire consists of tens of thousands of distinct CDR3 sequences, with around 15% occurring once and the leading ten covering about 43%. The CDR3 is 16 residues long. J gave up 5 bases and V 4 bases, and 8 bases lay outside the gene matches. The V gene's germline CDR1 is LGHNT and CDR2 FRNRAP. The sample consisted of PBMCs or a T cell subset sorted from them (not recorded which). The gene calls are TRBV12-5 and TRBJ1-1, with 12 bases identical to TRBD1. This sequence was found in a man aged 18 to 30 who had mild COVID-19 (a few samples of this study predate the infection). Cell type and time point are not known. CDR3 in amino acids: CASGWYPGQGATEAFF. The CDR3 DNA is TGTGCTAGTGGTTGGTATCCGGGACAGGGGGCGACTGAAGCTTTCTTT.